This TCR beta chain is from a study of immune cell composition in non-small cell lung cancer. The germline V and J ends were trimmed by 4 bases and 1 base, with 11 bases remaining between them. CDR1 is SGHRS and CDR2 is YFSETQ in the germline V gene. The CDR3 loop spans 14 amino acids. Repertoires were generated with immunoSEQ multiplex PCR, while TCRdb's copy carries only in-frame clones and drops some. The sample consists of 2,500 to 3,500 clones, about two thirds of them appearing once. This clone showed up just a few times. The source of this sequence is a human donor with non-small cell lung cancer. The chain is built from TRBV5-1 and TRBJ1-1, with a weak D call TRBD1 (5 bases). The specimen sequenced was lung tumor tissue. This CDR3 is CASSGGTGNTEAFF. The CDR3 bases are TGCGCCAGCAGCGGGGGGACTGGGAACACTGAAGCTTTCTTT.